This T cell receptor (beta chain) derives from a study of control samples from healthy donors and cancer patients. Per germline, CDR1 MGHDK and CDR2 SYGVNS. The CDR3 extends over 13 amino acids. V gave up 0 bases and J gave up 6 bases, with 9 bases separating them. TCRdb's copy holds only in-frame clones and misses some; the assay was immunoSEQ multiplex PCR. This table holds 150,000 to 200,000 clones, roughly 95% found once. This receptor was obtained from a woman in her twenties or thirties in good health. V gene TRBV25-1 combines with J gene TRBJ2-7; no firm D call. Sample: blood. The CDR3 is CASSEYGTAEQYF. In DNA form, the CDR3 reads TGTGCCAGCAGTGAATACGGCACGGCCGAGCAGTACTTC.